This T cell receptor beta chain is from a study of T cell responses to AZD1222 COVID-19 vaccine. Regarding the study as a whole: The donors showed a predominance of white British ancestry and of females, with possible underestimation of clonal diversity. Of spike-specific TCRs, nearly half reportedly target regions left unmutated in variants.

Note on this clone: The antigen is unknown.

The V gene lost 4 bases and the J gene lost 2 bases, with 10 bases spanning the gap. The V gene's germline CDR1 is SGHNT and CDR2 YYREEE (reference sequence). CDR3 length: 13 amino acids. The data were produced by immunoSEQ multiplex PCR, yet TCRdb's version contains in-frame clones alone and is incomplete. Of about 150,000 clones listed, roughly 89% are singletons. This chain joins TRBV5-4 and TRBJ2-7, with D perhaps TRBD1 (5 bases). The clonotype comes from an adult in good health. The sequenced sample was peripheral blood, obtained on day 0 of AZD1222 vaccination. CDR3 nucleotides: TGTGCCAGCAGCCAGGACAACGCCTACGAGCAGTACTTC. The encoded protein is CASSQDNAYEQYF.